Here is one T cell receptor (beta chain) with its context. This entry comes from a study of technical replicates of blood from several donors. Only in-frame clones appear in the TCRdb table, and some are missing; sequencing was by immunoSEQ multiplex PCR. Of 85,000 to 100,000 clones listed, about 94% are singletons. Trimming removed 6 bases from V and 2 bases from J, with 13 bases in between. The length of the CDR3 is 14 residues. Germline lookup yields CDR1 SGHNT and CDR2 YYREEE (reference sequence). What was sequenced was T cells isolated from PBMCs. The chain links TRBV5-4 to TRBJ2-3, with a tentative D call TRBD1 (6 bases). This sequence originates from a human donor in good health. The CDR3 loop is CASTSGQHTDTQYF. CDR3 nucleotides: TGTGCCAGCACCTCAGGACAGCACACAGATACGCAGTATTTT.